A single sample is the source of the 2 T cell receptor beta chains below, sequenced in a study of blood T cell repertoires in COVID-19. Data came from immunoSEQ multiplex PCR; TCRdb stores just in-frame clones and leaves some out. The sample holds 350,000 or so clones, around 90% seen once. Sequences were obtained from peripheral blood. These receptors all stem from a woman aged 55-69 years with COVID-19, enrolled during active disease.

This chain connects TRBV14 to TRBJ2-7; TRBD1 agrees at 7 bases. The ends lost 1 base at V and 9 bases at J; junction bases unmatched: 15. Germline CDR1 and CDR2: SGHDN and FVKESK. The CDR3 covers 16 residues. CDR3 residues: CASSQGYWDSNSGQYF. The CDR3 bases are TGTGCCAGCAGCCAAGGATATTGGGACAGCAATTCCGGGCAGTACTTC.

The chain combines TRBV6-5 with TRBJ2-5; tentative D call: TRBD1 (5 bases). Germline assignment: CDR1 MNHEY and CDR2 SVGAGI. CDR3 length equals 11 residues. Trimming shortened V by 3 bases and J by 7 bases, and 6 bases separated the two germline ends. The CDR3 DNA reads TGTGCCAGCAGTTATAGGGGGACCCAGTACTTC. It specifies CASSYRGTQYF.